These 8 T cell receptor beta chains were sequenced from one sample in a study of T cell responses to AZD1222 COVID-19 vaccine. Here immunoSEQ multiplex PCR was the method, and the copy in TCRdb shows in-frame clones only, minus some. Among approximately 130,000 clones, 88% were seen once, and the ten largest hold over 5%. The sample in question was peripheral blood, obtained 28 days after the second AZD1222 dose. Receptors were obtained from an adult who received the AZD1222 COVID-19 vaccine.

The V and J genes are TRBV30 and TRBJ2-2; 7 nucleotides align to TRBD2. Trimming at V came to 1 base and at J to 1 base, leaving 6 bases not matched to a gene. Germline V gene lookup returns CDR1 GTSNPN and CDR2 SVGIG (reference sequence). CDR3 length: 16 residues. The CDR3 sequence: CAWSAGGFGNTGELFF. CDR3 nucleotide sequence: TGTGCCTGGAGTGCCGGGGGGTTCGGGAACACCGGGGAGCTGTTTTTT.

Concerning this clone itself: The same CDR3 is also encoded by other DNA sequences in this sample. This rearrangement joins TRBV6-5 to TRBJ1-1, with D unresolved. CDR1 and CDR2 from the germline V gene are MNHEY and SVGAGI. The V gene lost 6 bases and the J gene lost 1 base, with 9 bases spanning the gap. The CDR3 consists of 13 residues. The CDR3: CASSLTENTEAFF. Written as DNA, the CDR3 is TGTGCCAGCAGCCTCACAGAGAACACTGAAGCTTTCTTT.

V is TRBV28 and J is TRBJ2-3; TRBD1 is a possible D gene (6 bases). V lost 3 bases and J 0 bases, leaving 7 bases between the germline ends. Germline V gene sequence: CDR1 MDHEN, CDR2 SYDVKM. CDR3 size: 14 residues. The CDR3: CASSFRGSTDTQYF. DNA for the CDR3: TGTGCCAGCAGTTTCAGGGGTAGCACAGATACGCAGTATTTT. Variable domain in full (rest from reference TRBV28 and TRBJ2-3): DVKVTQSSRYLVKRTGEKVFLECVQDMDHENMFWYRQDPGLGLRLIYFSYDVKMKEKGDIPEGYSVSREKKERFSLILESASTNQTSMYLCASSFRGSTDTQYFGPGTRLTVL.

V gene TRBV28 combines with J gene TRBJ2-1; D is tentatively TRBD1 or TRBD2 (5 bases each). Trimming shortened V by 10 bases and J by 6 bases, and 13 bases separated the two germline ends. The CDR3 totals 12 residues. Germline loops: CDR1 MDHEN, CDR2 SYDVKM. The CDR3 protein is CAISGQINEQFF. CDR3 coding DNA: TGTGCCATCTCGGGGCAGATCAATGAGCAGTTCTTC.

V is TRBV19 and J is TRBJ1-6, with D maybe TRBD1 (5 bases). The CDR3 is 15 residues long. The V and J ends lost 3 bases and 7 bases respectively, with 13 bases between them. The V gene's germline CDR1 is LNHDA and CDR2 SQIVND (reference sequence). The CDR3 sequence: CASSILGERNSPLHF. The CDR3 bases are TGTGCCAGTAGTATTTTAGGGGAACGAAATTCACCCCTCCACTTT.

The rearrangement links TRBV5-1 to TRBJ2-2; unclear D gene. CDR1 and CDR2 from the germline V gene are SGHRS and YFSETQ. The CDR3 runs 14 residues. V was clipped by 0 bases and J by 2 bases, with 5 bases between them. CDR3 DNA: TGCGCCAGCAGCTTGGCAGGAAACACCGGGGAGCTGTTTTTT. This translates into CASSLAGNTGELFF.

CDR3 amino acids: CASSQDLARGYEKLFF. For the CDR3, the DNA is TGTGCCAGCAGCCAAGATCTGGCCAGGGGGTATGAAAAACTGTTTTTT. The chain has TRBV14 and TRBJ1-4; 7 bases map to TRBD1. Germline trimming cut 0 bases from V and 6 bases from J; bases unmatched to any gene: 7. The CDR3 sequence is 16 residues long. Germline V gene lookup returns CDR1 SGHDN and CDR2 FVKESK.

The J gene is TRBJ2-6, the V gene TRBV19, with 7 bases lining up with TRBD1. Germline CDR1 and CDR2: LNHDA and SQIVND (reference sequence). This CDR3 has 17 residues. V dropped 5 bases and J dropped 0; count of bases not matched to a gene: 7. The CDR3 DNA follows: TGTGCCAGTAGTCGCAGGGGGACCCGCTCTGGGGCCAACGTCCTGACTTTC. Amino acids: CASSRRGTRSGANVLTF.